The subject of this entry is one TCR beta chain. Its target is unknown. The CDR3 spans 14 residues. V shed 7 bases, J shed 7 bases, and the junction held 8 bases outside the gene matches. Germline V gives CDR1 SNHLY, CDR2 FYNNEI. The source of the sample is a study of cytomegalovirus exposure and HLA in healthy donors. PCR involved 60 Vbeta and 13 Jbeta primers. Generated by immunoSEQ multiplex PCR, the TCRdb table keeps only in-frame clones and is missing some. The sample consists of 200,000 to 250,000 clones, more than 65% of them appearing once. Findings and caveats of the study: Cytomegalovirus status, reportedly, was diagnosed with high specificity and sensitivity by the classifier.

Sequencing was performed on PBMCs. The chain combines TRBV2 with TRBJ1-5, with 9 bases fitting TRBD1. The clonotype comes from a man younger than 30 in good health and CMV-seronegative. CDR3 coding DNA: TGTGCCAGCACCGGGACAGGGTTTGTGCAGCCCCAGCATTTT. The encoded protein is CASTGTGFVQPQHF.